Below, one TCR beta chain is given with its context. Its antigen has not been determined. The library came from the immunoSEQ multiplex PCR assay. For the multiplex PCR, a mixture combining 60 forward primers for TCR Vbeta segments and 13 reverse primers for TCR Jbeta segments was used. The CDR3 region of rearranged TCR beta genes was amplified from genomic DNA by a multiplex PCR assay. On the Illumina HiSeq System, the amplified TCR beta libraries were sequenced as 87-base-pair reads. Per the original workflow: Across the 600 to 700 repertoires, a later analysis counted some 80 million unique TCR beta chains, some 11 million of which were shared by at least two donors. Raw reads were error-corrected and collapsed into unique sequences by a nearest-neighbor algorithm in which closely related sequences were merged to remove PCR and sequencing errors. To assign V, D and J gene segments, CDR3 sequences were aligned to IMGT reference sequences. For a sequence to be retained, a match of at least six nucleotides to both a V gene segment and a J gene segment was required. Rearrangements were called productive when the CDR3 lacked stop codons and stayed in frame with V and J; all others were non-productive. CDR3 was defined according to IMGT convention as the region running from the second conserved V-encoded cysteine to the conserved J-encoded phenylalanine. Sequences without an unambiguous match to a single V gene segment were excluded from the earlier analysis of approximately 600 of the donors. In an earlier analysis of several hundred of the donors, V segments were called functional above 56.7% productive rearrangements and were called segregating when the between-donor standard deviation exceeded 5%. A statistical classification framework was built to diagnose cytomegalovirus status from the catalog of TCR beta chain sequences. A later analysis assigned V and J genes by comparing TCR nucleotide sequences with IMGT/GENE-DB human TR gene sequences. A later analysis assigned CDR3 sequences and most-parsimonious VDJ recombination scenarios with the TCRdist pipeline. In a later analysis, every TCR beta chain was defined by the combination of its CDR3 amino acid sequence and its V-gene family, and reads without a unique V-gene family were dropped. In a later analysis, approximately 590 highly shared, low-generation-probability nucleotide sequences were removed to address suspected cross-contamination and a sequencing artifact. In a later analysis, a clonal expansion index for each public chain was calculated from normalized within-repertoire ranks of inferred template counts. In a later analysis, generation probabilities were computed using a VDJ recombination model fitted to out-of-frame rearrangements, and the results were checked against IGoR. Hypergeometric tests were used in a later analysis to score TCR-TCR, TCR-HLA and TCR-CMV co-occurrence, with a repertoire-size bias correction applied to the TCR pairs. To estimate false discovery rates, a later analysis permuted the HLA or CMV assignments 20 times. In a later analysis, co-occurring TCRs were grouped with DBSCAN, and TCRdist sequence similarity was added when clustering was performed within HLA-allele-positive subsets. Repertoires with fewer than 30,000 or more than 120,000 public chains were left out of co-occurrence clustering, as were four to six repertoires with anomalous nucleotide sharing. TCRdb retrieved this table from immuneACCESS and kept in-frame rearrangements only. Not all clones are present; in checked studies, unresolved V genes account for under half, and no reason is known for the remainder. From that table come the V and J calls and clone size; the DNA was used to work out D and trimming. The sample table holds around 60,000 clones. Of the sample, under 7% falls within the top ten clones.

This sample was included in a study of cytomegalovirus exposure and HLA in healthy donors (dated by TCRdb to 2016 to 2017). Regarding the research as a whole: An earlier analysis of some 600 of the donors reported 250 to 300 Gb of sequence data and 95 million to 130 million unique TCR beta sequences obtained from approximately 180 million T cells. Approximately 300 gigabases of sequencing data and about 92 million unique TCR sequences made up an early release that covered fewer than 650 HLA-typed donors. Of the 300 to 500 genotyped donors, more than 75% were placed in the genetic ancestry cluster associated with self-reported Caucasian donors. The study aimed to test whether cataloging public T cell receptors could reveal signatures of past pathogen exposure. The study profiled the T cell repertoires of under 700 subjects by immunosequencing and related them to cytomegalovirus serostatus. A separate validation cohort of roughly 130 different subjects was used in addition to the roughly 700-subject first cohort. High-throughput TCR immunosequencing, statistical association of individual TCRs with disease status, and machine learning were combined to predict cytomegalovirus infection status. A later analysis re-examined previously published TCR beta repertoires from just over 650 donors and added high-resolution HLA genotyping to investigate patterns of TCR occurrence. In the later analysis, no new phenotypic data were used to find candidate immune exposures; instead, reliance was placed on TCR beta sequences and their occurrence across donors. To decide whether each TCR beta V gene segment behaved as functional or pseudogenic, an earlier analysis of fewer than 750 of the donors relied on high-throughput TCR beta sequencing. Alongside the repertoire data, information on donor age, sex, ethnicity and CMV serostatus was compiled. Genome-wide SNP genotypes for about 65% of the 666 donors were used in a later genetic analysis, which treated that subset as a discovery cohort. All discovery cohort repertoires had been generated on a single sequencing platform. Both class I and class II loci were covered by HLA typing, at four-digit resolution. The number of donors typed differed by locus, with roughly 620-630 for A, B, C, DRB1 and DQB1, more than 500 for DQA1, 600 to 610 for DPA1, and 400 to 490 for DPB1. A handful of DR-DQ haplotypes were handled as single units for association and clustering because linkage in the cohort was strong. Among almost 400 genotyped donors of the cohort, an average of about 240,000 unique TCR beta nucleotide sequences were sequenced per donor, roughly 18% of them non-productive. The full study reports these points: In an earlier analysis of some 640 of the donors, most TCR beta V segments were observed in productive rearrangements about 90% or about 30% of the time, broadly matching IMGT annotations. A later analysis found that HLA-associated TCR beta chains were more clonally expanded and had lower generation probabilities than equally common non-associated chains. The earlier analysis of some 560 of the donors excluded 15 to 20 rarely observed V segments, including chromosome 9 orphons, because counts were too low. The study listed 170 or so TCR beta chains as associated with cytomegalovirus. Because some donors lacked HLA typing at each locus, the association tests relied only on the typed subset. Some IMGT-functional V segments, including TRBV6-2 and TRBV6-3, could not be told apart with the 87-base-pair reads, so those segments were excluded. A group of highly shared sequence variants was considered likely to be a technical artifact of the sequencing pipeline. Only TCR beta chains were sequenced in this cohort, and the absence of alpha or paired-chain data limited detectable features. At a false discovery rate of 0.05, a later analysis linked approximately 18,000 TCR beta sequences to specific HLA alleles. Roughly uniform sequencing depth across donors was assumed in presence/absence analyses, although this assumption may not hold. V-gene and J-gene trimming of TCR beta chains was associated with a missense DCLRE1C variant in a later genetic analysis, and the association was replicated in an independent cohort. In a later analysis, several top co-occurrence clusters were reported to appear linked to parvovirus B19, influenza, CMV and Epstein-Barr virus. The classifier was reported to diagnose cytomegalovirus status with high specificity and sensitivity in both the original cohort and the validation cohort. In a later analysis, most CMV-associated TCR beta chains were found to appear HLA-restricted, with HLA associations seemingly driven largely by CMV exposure. A later analysis found that TCR association rates varied across HLA loci, with DRB1 alleles showing the most associated TCRs and HLA-C alleles the fewest. CMV serostatus was the only immune exposure information available for the cohort. According to a later genetic analysis, donors in an Asian-associated ancestry cluster had fewer N-insertions in productive TCRs than the approximately 650-donor mean. A further reported finding was that TCR beta sequences accurately predicted the HLA-A and HLA-B alleles for most subjects in the first cohort. When HLA alleles, especially DR and DQ, strongly co-occurred, attributing TCR associations to individual alleles was difficult. Correlated functional status among segregating V segments might reflect linkage disequilibrium, but an unknown experimental factor could not be ruled out. In vitro tests confirmed that a few of the cytomegalovirus-associated TCR beta chains recognize cytomegalovirus antigens. It was suggested by the authors that the approach could potentially be generalized to other disease states and immunological phenotypes. Across donors, most TCR sequences were observed very rarely, whereas some public TCRs were present in many individuals.

The cohort comprised around 700 healthy bone marrow donors. At the time of sampling, every cohort member was nominally healthy, though immune exposures that went unrecorded were likely present. The donor tested CMV seropositive and was one of the 289 seropositive cohort members. Every donor gave a peripheral blood sample, and the peripheral blood mononuclear cells from that sample were used for TCR beta sequencing. Genomic DNA extraction from the blood cell samples was performed with the Qiagen DNeasy Blood Extraction Kit. Here V drops 6 bases and J drops 7 bases, and the junction holds 10 bases not matched to any gene. CDR1 SNHLY and CDR2 FYNNEI are derived from the germline V gene. Reading from cysteine to phenylalanine, the CDR3 counts 17 amino acids. Only the CDR3 region is kept as DNA, spanning 51 bases read in frame from base 1.

The sequence joins TRBV2 to TRBJ2-2; 14 junctional bases match TRBD2. Input material: PBMCs. The origin of this receptor is a man aged 25 to 40 in good health and CMV-seropositive. The CDR3 region reads CASRAGLAGAGGGELFF. The DNA sequence reads TGTGCCAGCAGGGCGGGACTAGCGGGAGCTGGTGGCGGGGAGCTGTTTTTT.